Below, 18 T cell receptor beta chains from the same sample are listed, as sequenced in a study of beta chain features in type 1 diabetes. Overall study findings and caveats: Shorter TCRB CDR3s, moderately but significantly so, marked every one of the four CD4+ subsets in Type 1 diabetes patients.

TCRB transcripts that were expressed got sequenced, as all of the isolated RNA had been reverse transcribed. Profiled with immunoSEQ multiplex PCR; TCRdb holds only in-frame clones, not every one. The sample carries 300,000 to 400,000 clones, 13% recorded once. No antigen has been identified for these receptors. Source material: naive CD4+ T cells from blood. These receptor sequences come from a woman under 30 with type 1 diabetes.

The chain joins TRBV18 to TRBJ1-2, with D possibly TRBD1 on 6 matching bases. With 6 bases removed from V and 11 bases from J, the gap between germline ends came to 19 bases. Germline V CDR1 and CDR2: KGHSH, LQKENI. CDR3 size: 13 residues. The CDR3 is CASSEDRVLRYTF. The CDR3 bases are TGTGCCAGCTCCGAGGACAGAGTTTTGAGATACACCTTC.

V gene TRBV9 combines with J gene TRBJ2-5; D unresolved. CDR1 is SGDLS, CDR2 YYNGEE, per germline. Trimming took off 3 bases at V and 2 bases at J, with 8 bases between the two ends. The CDR3 consists of 13 residues. In DNA, the CDR3 is TGTGCCAGCAGCGCTCGCGCTCAAGAGACCCAGTACTTC. Translating gives CASSARAQETQYF.

This clone was observed a handful of times. The chain carries TRBV28 and TRBJ2-5; TRBD2 matches at 12 bases. CDR1 is MDHEN, CDR2 SYDVKM, per germline. J gave up 4 bases and V 2 bases, and 2 bases lay outside the gene matches. The CDR3 has 15 residues. Here the CDR3 reads CASSLRLAGVETQYF. The CDR3 nucleotides are TGTGCCAGCAGTTTAAGACTAGCGGGAGTAGAGACCCAGTACTTC.

The rearrangement joins TRBV10-2 to TRBJ2-7; D unresolved. V lost 4 bases and J lost 6, with 7 bases in between. Per germline, CDR1 WSHSY and CDR2 SAAADI. CDR3 length: 11 amino acids. CDR3 nucleotides: TGCGCCAGCAGTGGACTCTTCGAGCAGTACGTC. Amino acid sequence: CASSGLFEQYV.

This clone was counted only a few times. The chain is built from TRBV7-7 and TRBJ2-3; D unresolved. Trimming cost V 5 bases and J 1 base, with 10 bases left between them. The CDR3 runs 14 residues. The germline V gene has CDR1 SSHAT and CDR2 FNYEAQ (reference sequence). The CDR3 sequence: CASSPNSGTDTQYF. The CDR3 DNA reads TGTGCCAGCAGCCCTAACTCTGGCACAGATACGCAGTATTTT. Filled out from reference TRBV7-7 and TRBJ2-3, the complete variable domain reads GAGVSQSPRYKVTKRGQDVTLRCDPISSHATLYWYQQALGQGPEFLTYFNYEAQPDKSGLPSDRFSAERPEGSISTLTIQRTEQRDSAMYRCASSPNSGTDTQYFGPGTRLTVL.

The V and J genes are TRBV30 and TRBJ2-5; 7 nucleotides agree with TRBD1. The germline gives CDR1 GTSNPN, CDR2 SVGIG (reference sequence). Germline trimming cut 3 bases from V and 1 base from J; bases unmatched to any gene: 8. CDR3 length equals 15 residues. Here the CDR3 reads CAWSRQGIFQETQYF. The DNA for the CDR3 is TGTGCCTGGAGCAGACAGGGAATATTCCAAGAGACCCAGTACTTC.

The J gene is TRBJ2-1, the V gene TRBV11-2, with 8 bases matching TRBD2. CDR3 size: 18 residues. Trimming took 1 base from V and 2 from J; bases not matched to a gene: 10. Germline V CDR1 and CDR2: SGHAT, FQNNGV. CDR3 DNA: TGTGCCAGCAGCTTAGGTGGTGGACTAGCAAATACCTACAATGAGCAGTTCTTC. Translated, it gives CASSLGGGLANTYNEQFF.

This clone was seen only a few times. V usage is TRBV28 and J usage is TRBJ2-5; 7 bases agree with TRBD2. Germline-derived CDR1 and CDR2 are MDHEN and SYDVKM. The CDR3 covers 13 residues. The J segment lost 5 bases and the V segment lost 6 bases, leaving 6 bases of the junction unmatched. This chain's CDR3 is CASSLGGLETQYF. The CDR3 nucleotides read TGTGCCAGCAGCCTGGGGGGGTTGGAGACCCAGTACTTC.

This clone was counted between two and nine times. The CDR3 is CASRLIKWETQYF. The DNA of the CDR3 is TGTGCCAGCAGACTTATTAAGTGGGAGACCCAGTACTTC. This rearrangement joins TRBV11-2 to TRBJ2-5; D is ambiguous. CDR1 and CDR2 (germline): SGHAT, FQNNGV. The CDR3 spans 13 residues. V dropped 6 bases and J dropped 5 bases, with 13 bases sitting between them.

The chain has TRBV29-1 and TRBJ2-5, with D tentatively TRBD2 (6 bases). The CDR3 has 15 amino acids. V lost 7 bases to trimming and J lost 1 base, with 19 bases between them. Germline CDR1 reads SQVTM; CDR2 reads ANQGSEA. The CDR3 nucleotides are TGCAGCGCTATGGGGGGACCGGAAATCCAAGAGACCCAGTACTTC. Amino acid sequence: CSAMGGPEIQETQYF.

Only a few counts were recorded for this clone. The chain couples TRBV6-6 to TRBJ2-7; D unclear. Germline V CDR1 and CDR2: MNHNY, SVGAGI (reference sequence). Trimming took off 2 bases at V and 6 bases at J, with 11 bases between the two ends. The CDR3 extends over 13 amino acids. The CDR3 loop is CASSYPLGAEQYV. The CDR3 nucleotides are TGTGCCAGCAGTTACCCTTTGGGCGCCGAGCAGTACGTC.

The chain has TRBV10-1 and TRBJ2-7, with 15 positions matching TRBD2. Germline V gene sequence: CDR1 WNHNN, CDR2 SYGVQD (reference sequence). V lost 2 bases and J lost 9; bases outside the gene matches: 8. The CDR3 extends over 16 amino acids. For the CDR3, the DNA is TGCGCCAGCAGTGAGCCGGGACTAGCGGGAGGAAAGGTGCAGTACTTC. Its translation is CASSEPGLAGGKVQYF.

V and J are TRBV11-3 and TRBJ2-1, with 10 bases lining up with TRBD1. The CDR3 loop spans 18 amino acids. V lost 0 bases and J lost 5; bases outside the gene matches: 10. Looked up from germline, CDR1 is SGHNT and CDR2 is YENEEA. The CDR3 loop reads CASSLDRWGQGRDNEQFF. In nucleotides, the CDR3 is TGTGCCAGCAGCTTAGATCGGTGGGGACAGGGGAGGGACAATGAGCAGTTCTTC.

The sample holds a few counts of this clone. At one boundary the junction diverges from the germline segment, which might be a read error. The V call is TRBV28, the J call TRBJ2-4, with TRBD1 matching over 10 bases. CDR3 length: 14 amino acids. CDR1 is MDHEN and CDR2 is SYDVKM in the germline V gene. The CDR3 reads CASLSPGQGLDSDF. CDR3 coding DNA: TGTGCCAGCCTCTCCCCGGGACAGGGGCTCGATTCCGACTTC.

In its sample, this clone was seen a few times. Other DNA sequences within the sample encode an identical CDR3. This chain links TRBV28 with TRBJ2-5; a weak D match, TRBD2 (6 bases). Trimming shortened V by 3 bases and J by 4 bases, and 9 bases separated the two germline ends. Germline V gene data show CDR1 as MDHEN and CDR2 as SYDVKM. The CDR3 extends over 13 amino acids. In DNA, the CDR3 is TGTGCCAGCAGTTTTGGAGGGGTAGAGACCCAGTACTTC. Translation gives CASSFGGVETQYF.

This clone was recorded a few times. The genes are TRBV19 and TRBJ1-2, with 11 nucleotides matching TRBD1. This CDR3 comprises 14 residues. After removal of 8 bases from V and 3 bases from J, the junction contained 5 bases not matched to a gene. Germline CDR1 and CDR2: LNHDA and SQIVND (reference sequence). The CDR3 loop reads CASYGQGADYGYTF. The CDR3 nucleotides are TGTGCCAGTTACGGACAGGGGGCGGACTATGGCTACACCTTC. The full variable domain, with the rest looked up from reference TRBV19 and TRBJ1-2, is DGGITQSPKYLFRKEGQNVTLSCEQNLNHDAMYWYRQDPGQGLRLIYYSQIVNDFQKGDIAEGYSVSREKKESFPLTVTSAQKNPTAFYLCASYGQGADYGYTFGSGTRLTVV.

The chain recombines TRBV25-1 with TRBJ1-3; D is unresolved. CDR1 and CDR2 from the germline V gene are MGHDK and SYGVNS. This CDR3 spans 14 amino acids. The germline V and J ends were trimmed by 3 bases and 0 bases, with 6 bases remaining between them. CDR3 protein: CASSDSVSGNTIYF. Here the CDR3 DNA reads TGTGCCAGCAGTGACAGCGTCTCTGGAAACACCATATATTTT.

This clone has just a few counts. The rearrangement links TRBV11-2 to TRBJ2-7, with a possible D match to TRBD2 (6 bases). V was cut by 3 bases and J by 4 bases, with 22 bases left in between. Germline-derived CDR1 and CDR2 are SGHAT and FQNNGV. CDR3 length equals 17 residues. The CDR3 spells CASSFDVMDYLIYEQYF. The CDR3 bases are TGTGCCAGCAGCTTTGATGTTATGGACTACCTTATATACGAGCAGTACTTC.